Listed here are 23 T cell receptor beta chains from one sample, sequenced in a study of identifying expanded T cells in peripheral blood. This table comes from immunoSEQ multiplex PCR, and its TCRdb copy is limited to in-frame clones, with some not included. The repertoire holds tens of thousands of clones, more than 75% seen once, with around 20% in the top ten. Source material: blood. The receptors here all came from a person aged 18-69 years in good health.

This CDR3 reads CASSYDRGSSYEQYF. CDR3 nucleotide sequence: TGTGCCAGCAGCTACGATCGGGGGAGCTCCTACGAGCAGTACTTC. The chain joins TRBV7-9 to TRBJ2-7; the D gene is possibly TRBD2 (6 bases). V lost 4 bases and J lost 0, with 13 bases in between. Per the germline V gene, CDR1 is SEHNR and CDR2 is FQNEAQ (reference sequence). The CDR3 is made up of 15 amino acids. The full variable domain, completed using reference TRBV7-9 and TRBJ2-7, is DTGVSQNPRHKITKRGQNVTFRCDPISEHNRLYWYRQTLGQGPEFLTYFQNEAQLEKSRLLSDRFSAERPKGSFSTLEIQRTEQGDSAMYLCASSYDRGSSYEQYFGPGTRLTVT.

This chain uses TRBV19 with TRBJ1-4; D not certain. Germline CDR1 and CDR2: LNHDA and SQIVND (reference sequence). CDR3 size: 15 residues. The germline V and J ends were trimmed by 2 bases and 0 bases, with 7 bases remaining between them. CDR3 DNA sequence: TGTGCCAGTAGTATATCCAGCGCAACTAATGAAAAACTGTTTTTT. Translated, it gives CASSISSATNEKLFF.

The J gene is TRBJ2-5, the V gene TRBV11-2; 10 bases line up with TRBD2. V lost 5 bases, J lost 7 bases, and 19 bases stayed unmatched. In germline, CDR1 is SGHAT, CDR2 FQNNGV. CDR3 length: 18 amino acids. CDR3 protein: CASSRKGSSGGGLVTQYF. CDR3 bases: TGTGCCAGCAGCCGAAAGGGGTCTAGCGGGGGTGGTTTGGTGACCCAGTACTTC.

This sequence joins TRBV7-9 and TRBJ2-1; 7 positions match TRBD2. After removal of 5 bases from V and 6 bases from J, the junction contained 22 bases not matched to a gene. Germline loops: CDR1 SEHNR, CDR2 FQNEAQ (reference sequence). The length of the CDR3 is 19 residues. The CDR3 DNA is TGTGCCAGCAGCCCCTGGGCAAGGGCTAGCGGTTCAGGTGTCAATGAGCAGTTCTTC. Protein product: CASSPWARASGSGVNEQFF.

This rearrangement joins TRBV11-1 to TRBJ1-4; D remains unclear. Germline V gives CDR1 SGHAT, CDR2 FQDESV (reference sequence). The CDR3 has 12 amino acids. The V end was cut by 8 bases, the J end by 5 bases, with 9 bases between. The CDR3 reads CASGDSNEKLFF. The CDR3 DNA reads TGTGCCAGCGGAGACTCAAATGAAAAACTGTTTTTT.

V usage is TRBV7-9 and J usage is TRBJ2-5; TRBD1 might be the D (5 bases). Germline assignment: CDR1 SEHNR and CDR2 FQNEAQ (reference sequence). The CDR3 has 16 amino acids. Trimming took 4 bases from V and 0 from J, leaving 15 bases between them. CDR3 coding DNA: TGTGCCAGCAGCTCATACACAACAGGATACCAAGAGACCCAGTACTTC. This sequence encodes CASSSYTTGYQETQYF.

This clone appeared once. The V call is TRBV11-2, the J call TRBJ2-1, with 13 bases matching TRBD2. Germline V lookup: CDR1 SGHAT, CDR2 FQNNGV. The J segment lost 10 bases and the V segment lost 4 bases, leaving 7 bases of the junction unmatched. The CDR3 extends over 15 amino acids. CDR3 nucleotides: TGTGCCAGCAGCTCGGGACTAGCGGGGTCTTTCGAGCAGTTCTTC. Protein sequence: CASSSGLAGSFEQFF.

V and J are TRBV7-7 and TRBJ2-5; 11 nucleotides match TRBD2. The CDR3 spans 15 residues. Germline V gene data show CDR1 as SSHAT and CDR2 as FNYEAQ (reference sequence). J lost 5 bases, V lost 5 bases, and 7 bases had no gene match. CDR3 amino acids: CASSMGLADGETQYF. CDR3 DNA: TGTGCCAGCAGCATGGGACTAGCGGACGGGGAGACCCAGTACTTC.

The rearrangement links TRBV7-7 to TRBJ1-3, with D perhaps TRBD1 (5 bases). Germline V CDR1 and CDR2: SSHAT, FNYEAQ (reference sequence). This CDR3 spans 14 amino acids. V dropped 5 bases and J dropped 0 bases, with 8 bases sitting between them. The CDR3 nucleotides are TGTGCCAGCAGCCTTGGGGGCTCTGGAAACACCATATATTTT. Protein sequence: CASSLGGSGNTIYF.

This chain links TRBV25-1 with TRBJ2-2; a weak D match, TRBD2 (5 bases). Germline CDR1 MGHDK, CDR2 SYGVNS. The CDR3 spans 13 residues. V dropped 1 base and J dropped 6 bases, with 6 bases sitting between them. As DNA, the CDR3 is TGTGCCAGCAGTGAATTCGGGGCCGGGGAGCTGTTTTTT. Translating it yields CASSEFGAGELFF.

The DNA for the CDR3 is TGCAGCGTTTGGGGGGGGTTTTATGGCTACACCTTC. Translation gives CSVWGGFYGYTF. V and J are TRBV29-1 and TRBJ1-2; D is possibly TRBD1 (5 bases). Deletions cut 5 bases from V and 5 bases from J, with 12 bases between. In germline, CDR1 is SQVTM, CDR2 ANQGSEA. The CDR3 is 12 residues long.

J is TRBJ2-7 and V is TRBV6-6; 10 positions match TRBD1. V shed 11 bases and J 6 bases; nucleotides not matched to a gene: 10. The CDR3 runs to 13 residues. CDR1 is MNHNY, CDR2 SVGAGI, per germline (reference sequence). CDR3 residues: CAGQRDRGLEQYF. The CDR3 region has the DNA TGTGCCGGTCAAAGAGACAGGGGGCTCGAGCAGTACTTC.

The genes are TRBV10-3 and TRBJ1-1, with 8 bases fitting TRBD1. The CDR3 loop spans 15 amino acids. Germline V lookup: CDR1 ENHRY, CDR2 SYGVKD. V was pared by 6 bases and J by 3 bases, with 9 bases of the junction left unmatched. The CDR3 loop reads CAIRGSGGLYTEAFF. The CDR3 coding sequence is TGTGCCATCAGGGGCTCAGGGGGCCTCTACACTGAAGCTTTCTTT.

This chain uses TRBV6-5 with TRBJ2-7; 13 nucleotides agree with TRBD2. V lost 5 bases and J lost 2; bases outside the gene matches: 3. CDR3 size: 15 residues. Germline V gene sequence: CDR1 MNHEY, CDR2 SVGAGI. CDR3 DNA: TGTGCCAGCAGTCCGACTAGCGGGGGGACCTACGAGCAGTACTTC. It is translated as CASSPTSGGTYEQYF.

J is TRBJ2-3 and V is TRBV6-5; 14 bases map to TRBD2. Germline V CDR1 and CDR2: MNHEY, SVGAGI. V shed 6 bases and J 6 bases; nucleotides not matched to a gene: 5. CDR3 size: 15 residues. CDR3: CASSGLAGGPDTQYF. CDR3 nucleotide sequence: TGTGCCAGCAGCGGACTAGCGGGGGGCCCCGATACGCAGTATTTT.

In DNA, the CDR3 is TGCGCCAGCAGCTACGGGACAGGCCAAGAGACCCAGTACTTC. Encoded protein: CASSYGTGQETQYF. The V call is TRBV5-1, the J call TRBJ2-5; 8 nucleotides agree with TRBD1. After removal of 3 bases from V and 1 base from J, the junction contained 2 bases not matched to a gene. Per germline, CDR1 SGHRS and CDR2 YFSETQ. This CDR3 is 14 amino acids long.

The chain employs TRBV11-2 and TRBJ2-7; D unclear. Per germline, CDR1 SGHAT and CDR2 FQNNGV. This CDR3 has 12 residues. Trimming took off 3 bases at V and 5 bases at J, with 8 bases between the two ends. Here the CDR3 reads CASSFLVHEQYF. The CDR3 DNA sequence: TGTGCCAGCAGCTTTCTAGTCCACGAGCAGTACTTC.

The J gene is TRBJ2-1, the V gene TRBV2; possibly TRBD2 for D (6 bases). Germline V lookup: CDR1 SNHLY, CDR2 FYNNEI. The CDR3 extends over 15 amino acids. V was shortened by 4 bases and J by 6 bases, with 16 bases between the two germline ends. The CDR3 loop reads CASSVEVGGANEQFF. The CDR3 bases are TGTGCCAGCAGTGTCGAGGTGGGGGGAGCCAATGAGCAGTTCTTC. Together with reference TRBV2 and TRBJ2-1, the CDR3 gives the full variable domain: EPEVTQTPSHQVTQMGQEVILRCVPISNHLYFYWYRQILGQKVEFLVSFYNNEISEKSEIFDDQFSVERPDGSNFTLKIRSTKLEDSAMYFCASSVEVGGANEQFFGPGTRLTVL.

In DNA, the CDR3 is TGTGCCAGCAGTTTTAACTCCTATAATTCACCCCTCCACTTT. It specifies CASSFNSYNSPLHF. The chain links TRBV27 to TRBJ1-6; D is ambiguous. From germline, CDR1 is MNHEY and CDR2 SMNVEV (reference sequence). CDR3 size: 14 residues. The V end lost 3 bases, the J end lost 0 bases, and 3 bases lay between the germline ends.

This clone showed up just once. V gene TRBV4-3 combines with J gene TRBJ1-1; tentatively, D is TRBD1 (6 bases). Trimming stripped 0 bases from V and 11 bases from J, with 13 bases between. The length of the CDR3 is 13 residues. Germline assignment: CDR1 LGHNA and CDR2 YSLEER. As DNA, the CDR3 is TGCGCCAGCAGCCAAGACGGGGGGCGAGGCGCTTTCTTT. This translates into CASSQDGGRGAFF.

The rearrangement links TRBV6-5 to TRBJ1-2; D perhaps matches TRBD1 (6 bases). The germline V gene has CDR1 MNHEY and CDR2 SVGAGI. The CDR3 spans 14 residues. The ends were cut back, 5 bases at V and 4 bases at J, with 14 bases in the middle. The CDR3 DNA reads TGTGCCAGCAGTCTTACAGGGAACCCCTATGGCTACACCTTC. Translated, it gives CASSLTGNPYGYTF.

V gene TRBV11-2 combines with J gene TRBJ2-5, with 7 bases aligning to TRBD2. In germline, CDR1 is SGHAT, CDR2 FQNNGV. The CDR3 totals 17 residues. J gave up 0 bases and V 1 base, and 8 bases lay outside the gene matches. The CDR3 region has the DNA TGTGCCAGCAGCTTAGGCGTTGGGGGGGGGAACCAAGAGACCCAGTACTTC. As protein: CASSLGVGGGNQETQYF. The variable domain in full, with the rest retrieved from reference TRBV11-2 and TRBJ2-5, is EAGVAQSPRYKIIEKRQSVAFWCNPISGHATLYWYQQILGQGPKLLIQFQNNGVVDDSQLPKDRFSAERLKGVDSTLKIQPAKLEDSAVYLCASSLGVGGGNQETQYFGPGTRLLVL.

This clone showed up just once. This chain uses TRBV5-1 with TRBJ2-1; D gene uncertain. From germline, CDR1 is SGHRS and CDR2 YFSETQ. The CDR3 has 12 residues. Trimming took off 4 bases at V and 10 bases at J, with 12 bases between the two ends. CDR3 residues: CASSDYTEEQFF. Here the CDR3 DNA reads TGCGCCAGCAGCGATTACACGGAGGAGCAGTTCTTC.